Below are 18 T cell receptor beta chains sequenced from a single sample in a study of OX40 agonist ivuxolimab in advanced cancers. Clones were sequenced by immunoSEQ multiplex PCR, and TCRdb holds only the in-frame ones, with some missing. The table has about 36,000 clones, 74% seen once. This material consisted of CD4+ or CD8+ T cells sorted from blood, taken in a trial of the OX40 agonist ivuxolimab. The receptors shown here come from an adult with an advanced solid tumor such as melanoma, head and neck, liver or kidney cancer.

V gene TRBV5-1 combines with J gene TRBJ2-5; a weak D match, TRBD1 (5 bases). Germline V gene sequence: CDR1 SGHRS, CDR2 YFSETQ. V dropped 4 bases and J dropped 5 bases, with 9 bases sitting between them. CDR3 length equals 12 residues. The chain's CDR3 is CASSQGQETQYF. CDR3 DNA sequence: TGCGCCAGCAGCCAGGGCCAGGAGACCCAGTACTTC.

J is TRBJ1-3 and V is TRBV12-5; D is ambiguous. The germline gives CDR1 LGHNT, CDR2 FRNRAP. The CDR3 has 9 residues. The V gene lost 10 bases and the J gene lost 5 bases, with 3 bases spanning the gap. The CDR3 is CAKRNTIYF. For the CDR3, the DNA is TGTGCTAAGAGAAACACCATATATTTT.

The chain joins TRBV9 to TRBJ1-2; D possibly corresponds to TRBD1 (5 bases). The V gene's germline CDR1 is SGDLS and CDR2 YYNGEE. The length of the CDR3 is 16 residues. V was trimmed by 0 bases and J by 6 bases, leaving 18 bases between them. CDR3 sequence reads: CASSVAWGPLIHGYTF. CDR3 sequence (DNA): TGTGCCAGCAGCGTAGCTTGGGGACCATTGATCCATGGCTACACCTTC.

The J gene is TRBJ1-1, the V gene TRBV6-5; 8 bases map to TRBD1. This CDR3 is built from 14 residues. Germline lookup yields CDR1 MNHEY and CDR2 SVGAGI. J was trimmed by 6 bases and V by 4 bases; bases with no gene match: 7. For the CDR3, the DNA is TGTGCCAGCAGTTTCCGGGACAGGAATGCTGAAGCTTTCTTT. Amino acid sequence: CASSFRDRNAEAFF.

The V call is TRBV7-2, the J call TRBJ1-1; TRBD1 matches at 8 bases. This CDR3 is built from 16 residues. V was pared by 2 bases and J by 7 bases, with 12 bases of the junction left unmatched. In germline, CDR1 is SGHTA, CDR2 FQGNSA. The CDR3: CASSLRLRGQGGEAFF. DNA for the CDR3: TGTGCCAGCAGCTTACGACTCCGAGGACAGGGTGGTGAAGCTTTCTTT.

This chain connects TRBV2 to TRBJ2-3; perhaps TRBD1 as D (6 bases). CDR3 size: 15 residues. CDR1 and CDR2 from the germline V gene are SNHLY and FYNNEI. V was clipped by 3 bases and J by 0 bases, with 10 bases between them. The CDR3 loop reads CASSDLGGSTDTQYF. DNA for the CDR3: TGTGCCAGCAGTGATTTAGGGGGAAGCACAGATACGCAGTATTTT.

Within the sample, this clone is medium-sized. V usage is TRBV20-1 and J usage is TRBJ1-2; TRBD1 aligns across 7 bases. Germline V CDR1 and CDR2: DFQATT, SNEGSKA (reference sequence). The CDR3 consists of 11 residues. CDR3 sequence: CMGDRDYGYTF. CDR3 sequence (DNA): TGCATGGGAGACAGGGACTATGGCTACACCTTC.

The CDR3 DNA sequence: TGTGCCAGCAGCGACACCCAGGGGGCCGGGGAGCCCCAGCATTTT. Translating gives CASSDTQGAGEPQHF. The gene calls are TRBV2 and TRBJ1-5; TRBD1 aligns across 8 bases. The length of the CDR3 is 15 residues. Per the germline V gene, CDR1 is SNHLY and CDR2 is FYNNEI. V trimming: 6 bases; J trimming: 8 bases; junction bases outside the gene matches: 12. The variable domain in full, with the rest retrieved from reference TRBV2 and TRBJ1-5, is EPEVTQTPSHQVTQMGQEVILRCVPISNHLYFYWYRQILGQKVEFLVSFYNNEISEKSEIFDDQFSVERPDGSNFTLKIRSTKLEDSAMYFCASSDTQGAGEPQHFGDGTRLSIL.

This rearrangement joins TRBV10-3 to TRBJ1-2, with 7 nucleotides matching TRBD1. Germline V lookup: CDR1 ENHRY, CDR2 SYGVKD. Losses at the gene ends were 7 bases for V and 7 bases for J; bases not matched to a gene: 9. This CDR3 is 13 amino acids long. The CDR3 here is CAITQTGKTGYTF. CDR3 sequence (DNA): TGTGCCATCACCCAGACAGGGAAGACTGGCTACACCTTC.

The CDR3 loop is CASSVSPGTGGSEQYF. The CDR3 nucleotides read TGTGCCAGCAGCGTAAGCCCCGGGACAGGGGGTTCCGAGCAGTACTTC. The V call is TRBV9, the J call TRBJ2-5; 11 nucleotides align to TRBD1. The J call may be faulty, since TRBJ2-7 better matches the DNA end. Germline V gene data show CDR1 as SGDLS and CDR2 as YYNGEE. The CDR3 spans 16 residues.

V and J are TRBV29-1 and TRBJ2-2; D gene uncertain. This CDR3 comprises 13 residues. Germline V lookup: CDR1 SQVTM, CDR2 ANQGSEA. Trimming cost V 4 bases and J 3 bases, with 9 bases left between them. The CDR3 reads CSVAKTYTGELFF. DNA for the CDR3: TGCAGCGTTGCGAAAACCTACACCGGGGAGCTGTTTTTT.

The chain joins TRBV5-1 to TRBJ2-5, with D unclear. TRBJ2-7 matches the DNA end more closely, so the J call is doubtful. Germline lookup yields CDR1 SGHRS and CDR2 YFSETQ. The CDR3 contains 14 residues. The CDR3: CASSLGGGTYEQYF. The CDR3 DNA follows: TGCGCCAGCAGCTTGGGAGGCGGAACCTACGAGCAGTACTTC.

The chain combines TRBV19 with TRBJ2-6, with D possibly matching TRBD2 (6 bases). The CDR3 sequence is 15 residues long. Trimming took 7 bases from V and 0 from J, leaving 10 bases between them. CDR1 is LNHDA and CDR2 is SQIVND in the germline V gene (reference sequence). The CDR3 is CASKLAASGANVLTF. The CDR3 DNA follows: TGTGCCAGTAAACTAGCTGCCTCTGGGGCCAACGTCCTGACTTTC. Using reference TRBV19 and TRBJ2-6 for the parts outside the CDR3, the full variable domain is DGGITQSPKYLFRKEGQNVTLSCEQNLNHDAMYWYRQDPGQGLRLIYYSQIVNDFQKGDIAEGYSVSREKKESFPLTVTSAQKNPTAFYLCASKLAASGANVLTFGAGSRLTVL.

A single count supports this clone. The chain joins TRBV6-1 to TRBJ1-2; D is perhaps TRBD1 (6 bases). Per the germline V gene, CDR1 is MNHNS and CDR2 is SASEGT. The CDR3 contains 16 residues. The V end was cut by 4 bases, the J end by 1 base, with 16 bases between. CDR3: CASSGTRTAINYGYTF. The CDR3 DNA reads TGTGCCAGCAGTGGAACCAGGACAGCCATTAACTATGGCTACACCTTC.

The chain is built from TRBV30 and TRBJ1-5, with D unresolved. The germline gives CDR1 GTSNPN, CDR2 SVGIG (reference sequence). This CDR3 has 14 residues. Trimming pared 1 base from V and 3 bases from J, leaving 10 bases between. As DNA, the CDR3 is TGTGCCTGGAGTGCGATACAGACCAATCAGCCCCAGCATTTT. It is translated as CAWSAIQTNQPQHF.

This sequence joins TRBV12-5 and TRBJ2-4; D perhaps matches TRBD1 (5 bases). V lost 7 bases and J lost 3, with 13 bases in between. CDR1 is LGHNT and CDR2 is FRNRAP in the germline V gene. The CDR3 covers 14 residues. The CDR3 spells CASDPDRHKNIQYF. The CDR3, as DNA: TGTGCTAGTGATCCCGACAGACACAAAAACATTCAGTACTTC.

The chain joins TRBV5-1 to TRBJ2-7; 8 nucleotides line up with TRBD1. CDR3 length: 15 amino acids. CDR1 SGHRS and CDR2 YFSETQ come from the germline V gene. The junction had 9 bases not matched to a gene; V was cut back by 0 bases and J by 7 bases. The DNA of the CDR3 is TGCGCCAGCAGCTTGGCCGGGCAGGGGGCGGGTGAGCAGTACGTC. Amino acid sequence: CASSLAGQGAGEQYV.

The table lists this clone with a few counts. J is TRBJ1-4 and V is TRBV7-9; D unresolved. V was shortened by 3 bases and J by 0 bases, with 8 bases between the two germline ends. The CDR3 spans 15 residues. Germline CDR1 is SEHNR and CDR2 is FQNEAQ (reference sequence). The CDR3, as DNA: TGTGCCAGCAGCTTTTGGTCGTCAACTAATGAAAAACTGTTTTTT. It codes for CASSFWSSTNEKLFF. The full variable domain, in which reference TRBV7-9 and TRBJ1-4 provide the parts outside the CDR3, is DTGVSQNPRHKITKRGQNVTFRCDPISEHNRLYWYRQTLGQGPEFLTYFQNEAQLEKSRLLSDRFSAERPKGSFSTLEIQRTEQGDSAMYLCASSFWSSTNEKLFFGSGTQLSVL.